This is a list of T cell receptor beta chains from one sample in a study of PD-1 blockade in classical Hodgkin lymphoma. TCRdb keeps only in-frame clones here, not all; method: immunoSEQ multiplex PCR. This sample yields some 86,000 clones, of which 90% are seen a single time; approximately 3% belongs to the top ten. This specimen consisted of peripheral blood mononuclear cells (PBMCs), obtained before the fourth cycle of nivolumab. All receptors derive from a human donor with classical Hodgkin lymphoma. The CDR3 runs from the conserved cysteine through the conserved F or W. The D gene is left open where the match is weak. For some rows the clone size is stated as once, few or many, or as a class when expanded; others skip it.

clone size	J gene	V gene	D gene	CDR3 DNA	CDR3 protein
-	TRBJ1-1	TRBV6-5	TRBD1	TGTGCCAGCAGTTACTCTACAGGGGGGGGAAGCACTGAAGCTTTCTTT	CASSYSTGGGSTEAFF
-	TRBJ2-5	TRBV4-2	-	TGTGCCAGCAGCCAACTGACTAGTTCGCCGATGCCGGAGACCCAGTACTTC	CASSQLTSSPMPETQYF
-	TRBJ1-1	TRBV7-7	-	TGTGCCAGCAGCCCTGCGGGAGGTAACACTGAAGCTTTCTTT	CASSPAGGNTEAFF
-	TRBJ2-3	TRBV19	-	TGTGCCAGTAGTATCGACAGCCCGACGCCGGATACGCAGTATTTT	CASSIDSPTPDTQYF
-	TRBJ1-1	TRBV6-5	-	TGTGCCAGCAGTTACCGAGGGTCGGCTGAAGCTTTCTTT	CASSYRGSAEAFF
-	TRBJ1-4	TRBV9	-	TGTGCCAGCAGCGTAGACAGCTGGAATGAAAAACTGTTTTTT	CASSVDSWNEKLFF
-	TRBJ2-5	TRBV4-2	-	TGTGCCAGCAGCCAAGACTGGATACAAGAGACCCAGTACTTC	CASSQDWIQETQYF
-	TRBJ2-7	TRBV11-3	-	TGTGCCAGCAGCTTAGATCCCCGATCCCCTACCCACGAGCAGTACTTC	CASSLDPRSPTHEQYF
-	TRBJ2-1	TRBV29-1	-	TGCAGCGTTGAAGCACCCTCGTCTGAGCAGTTCTTC	CSVEAPSSEQFF
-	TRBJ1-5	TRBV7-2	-	TGTGCCAGCAGCTTAGAGAAGGGGCTTAGCAATCAGCCCCAGCATTTT	CASSLEKGLSNQPQHF
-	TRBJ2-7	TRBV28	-	TGTGCCAGCAGACAAGGACAGAGCAGCGAGCAGTACTTC	CASRQGQSSEQYF
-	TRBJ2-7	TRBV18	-	TGTGCCAGCTCACCACCCGGCAGGGGCTACGAGCAGTACTTC	CASSPPGRGYEQYF
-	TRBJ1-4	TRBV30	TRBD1	TGTGCCTGGAGAGCGACAGGGGGTGAAAAACTGTTTTTT	CAWRATGGEKLFF
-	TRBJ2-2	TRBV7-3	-	TGTGCCAGCAGCTTTGGGGACACCGGGGAGCTGTTTTTT	CASSFGDTGELFF
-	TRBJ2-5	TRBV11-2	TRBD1	TGTGCCAGCAGCTCGACCCTACAGGGGACGTGGGAGACCCAGTACTTC	CASSSTLQGTWETQYF
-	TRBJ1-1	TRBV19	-	TGTGCCAGTAGTAGGCCGGAGGGGAGGGACACTGAAGCTTTCTTT	CASSRPEGRDTEAFF
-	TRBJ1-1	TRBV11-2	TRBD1	TGTGCCAGCAGTCGCCCGACAGGGCGGGCTGAAGCTTTCTTT	CASSRPTGRAEAFF
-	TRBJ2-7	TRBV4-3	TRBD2	TGCGCCAGCAGCGAGGGACTAGCGTCCTACGAGCAGTACTTC	CASSEGLASYEQYF
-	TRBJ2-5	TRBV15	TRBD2	TGTGCCACCAGCAGATCCGGCGGGGGGGGACGCGAGACCCAGTACTTC	CATSRSGGGGRETQYF
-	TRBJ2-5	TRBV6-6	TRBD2	TGTGCCAGCAGTTGGACTAGCGGGGGGGGAGAGACCCAGTACTTC	CASSWTSGGGETQYF
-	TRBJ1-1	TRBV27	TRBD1	TGTGCCAGCAGCCTAGGACGGACAGGTGAAGCTTTCTTT	CASSLGRTGEAFF
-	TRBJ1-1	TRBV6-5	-	TGTGCCAGCAGTTACTCGGACGGATACACTGAAGCTTTCTTT	CASSYSDGYTEAFF
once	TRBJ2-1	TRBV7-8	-	TGTGCCAGCAGGGTCCGGGGGAACAATGAGCAGTTCTTC	CASRVRGNNEQFF
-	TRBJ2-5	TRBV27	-	TGTGCCAGCAGTTCCACTAGGGGGACGGGGGAGACCCAGTACTTC	CASSSTRGTGETQYF
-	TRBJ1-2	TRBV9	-	TGTGCCAGCAGCGTAGGAGGGGGTGTCTATGGCTACACCTTC	CASSVGGGVYGYTF
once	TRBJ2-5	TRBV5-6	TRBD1	TGTGCCAGCAGGTATACCGCCGAGTCCAGGGGGCGTGAGACCCAGTACTTC	CASRYTAESRGRETQYF
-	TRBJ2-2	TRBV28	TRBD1	TGTGCCAGCAGTTTTACAGGGGGAGACACCGGGGAGCTGTTTTTT	CASSFTGGDTGELFF
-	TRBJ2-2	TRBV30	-	TGTGCCTGGGAACAGCAGCGACAAAAGAACACCGGGGAGCTGTTTTTT	CAWEQQRQKNTGELFF
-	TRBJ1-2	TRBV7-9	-	TGTGCCAGCAGCTTAGCCGGTCCTAACGGAGGCTACACCTTC	CASSLAGPNGGYTF
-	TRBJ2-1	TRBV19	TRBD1	TGTGCCATTTCCTCCGGGACAGGGGTCCCCAATGAGCAGTTCTTC	CAISSGTGVPNEQFF
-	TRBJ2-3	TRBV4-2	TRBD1	TGTGCCAGCAGCCAAGATGGGACAGAAGCTAGCACAGATACGCAGTATTTT	CASSQDGTEASTDTQYF
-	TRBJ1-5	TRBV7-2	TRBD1	TGTGCCAGCAGCTCAATTACAGGGGGCAATCAGCCCCAGCATTTT	CASSSITGGNQPQHF
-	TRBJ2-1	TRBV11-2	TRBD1	TGTGCCAGCAGCTTCACCGGGACAGCGGCCTACAATGAGCAGTTCTTC	CASSFTGTAAYNEQFF
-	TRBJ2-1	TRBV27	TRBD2	TGTGCCAGCAGTTTAAGCGGGGGCAACTACAATGAGCAGTTCTTC	CASSLSGGNYNEQFF
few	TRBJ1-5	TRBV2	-	TGTGCCAGCAGTGGAGAGATGGATCAGCCCCAGCATTTT	CASSGEMDQPQHF
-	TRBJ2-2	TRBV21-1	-	TGTGCCAGCCCCCCTGGCAGGGATGAGGACGGGGAGCTGTTTTTT	CASPPGRDEDGELFF
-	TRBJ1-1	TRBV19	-	TGTGCCAGTAGTATGGCAGGGACGGGCACTGAAGCTTTCTTT	CASSMAGTGTEAFF
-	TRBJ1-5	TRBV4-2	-	TGTGCCAGCAGCCAGGCTGACAGTAGCAATCAGCCCCAGCATTTT	CASSQADSSNQPQHF
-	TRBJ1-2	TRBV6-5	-	TGTGCCAGCAGTGAAAGGGGCTATGGCTACACCTTC	CASSERGYGYTF
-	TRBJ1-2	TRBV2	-	TGTGCCAGCAAGGTGCGGGCAGACCACACCTATGGCTACACCTTC	CASKVRADHTYGYTF
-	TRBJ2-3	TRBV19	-	TGTGCCAGTAGTATAGATCCCGGTATGGGAGATACGCAGTATTTT	CASSIDPGMGDTQYF
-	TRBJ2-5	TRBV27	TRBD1	TGTGCCAGCAGCTTGACAGCGTTCACAGGGGTGCAAGAGACCCAGTACTTC	CASSLTAFTGVQETQYF